The T cell receptor (beta chain) described here comes from a study of T cell responses to AZD1222 COVID-19 vaccine. Study-level results: In the spike-specific TCR repertoire, nearly half reportedly target unmutated variant regions. At baseline, seropositivity was found in only a handful of AZD1222 recipients. Clonal diversity may have been underestimated, and the donors were mostly white British, with more females than males.

TCRdb's copy holds only in-frame clones and misses some; the assay was immunoSEQ multiplex PCR. The profile covers 250,000 to 300,000 clones, with almost 95% appearing a single time and roughly 0.5% taken by the ten largest. To note about this clone: What it binds is not known.

Source: peripheral blood, taken 28 days after the second AZD1222 dose. This receptor was obtained from an adult who received the AZD1222 COVID-19 vaccine.

CDR3 residues: CASSPQRPGDTQYF. DNA for the CDR3: TGTGCCAGCAGCCCCCAACGTCCCGGAGATACGCAGTATTTT. The chain is built from TRBV3-1 (or the pseudogene TRBV3-2) and TRBJ2-3; D gene uncertain. Trimming stripped 4 bases from V and 5 bases from J, with 13 bases between. Germline CDR1 LGHDT, CDR2 YNNKEL (reference sequence). There are 14 residues in the CDR3.